The T cell receptor beta chain described here comes from a study of radiotherapy plus CTLA-4 blockade in lung cancer. The protocol was immunoSEQ multiplex PCR, while the TCRdb copy is restricted to in-frame clones and leaves out a portion. The sample gives approximately 52,000 clones, roughly 77% of which show up once; 8.5% is in the top ten. V lost 0 bases and J lost 2; bases outside the gene matches: 7. The CDR3 covers 16 residues. Germline V gene lookup returns CDR1 GTSNPN and CDR2 SVGIG (reference sequence). Patients had chemo-refractory metastatic non-small-cell lung cancer and received focal radiation plus CTLA-4 blockade that used ipilimumab.

The V and J genes are TRBV30 and TRBJ2-7; 10 bases agree with TRBD2. The material was peripheral blood, obtained from a patient treated with radiotherapy plus ipilimumab. This clonotype originated in a human donor with non-small cell lung cancer who had a complete response to radiotherapy plus ipilimumab. The CDR3 spells CAWSVPTSGQTYEQYF. In nucleotides, the CDR3 is TGTGCCTGGAGTGTACCGACTAGCGGGCAAACCTACGAGCAGTACTTC.